The following is a TCR beta chain sequence with its context. Its antigen is currently unknown. Since all of the isolated RNA was reverse transcribed, expressed TCRB transcripts were what got sequenced. Using immunoSEQ multiplex PCR, the repertoire was profiled, and TCRdb retains in-frame clones only, with some absent. The sample holds about 410,000 clones, about 15% seen once. This specimen comes from a study of beta chain features in type 1 diabetes. Germline V lookup: CDR1 SGHRS, CDR2 YFSETQ. CDR3 length: 13 amino acids. Trimming pared 3 bases from V and 6 bases from J, leaving 11 bases between. Points from the study as a whole: VDJ junctions from patients with type 1 diabetes contained fewer insertions and more deletions.

The sequenced material came from naive CD4+ T cells from blood. The chain couples TRBV5-1 to TRBJ2-3, with D perhaps TRBD1 (5 bases). This TCR was sampled from a man aged 25-40 years in good health. The CDR3 region has the DNA TGCGCCAGCAGCTCGCCCTCAGGGGATACGCAGTATTTT. As protein: CASSSPSGDTQYF.